The rows below give T cell receptor beta chains drawn from one sample of a study of siplizumab effects on memory and regulatory T cells. The method was immunoSEQ multiplex PCR; TCRdb's version includes in-frame clones alone and lacks a portion of them. Here the sample spans roughly 69,000 clones, roughly 85% being singletons. The sequenced sample consisted of memory CD4+ T cells sorted from blood. Receptors originate from a human donor in good health. The CDR3 runs from the conserved cysteine through the conserved F or W.

v_call	j_call	cdr3_aa
TRBV5-6	TRBJ1-1	CASSLGHVAAFF
TRBV11-3	TRBJ2-1	CASSAGLTNEQFF
TRBV13	TRBJ2-3	CASSVGLAGGTFTDTQYF
TRBV5-6	TRBJ2-1	CASSLLSGGASGNEQFF
TRBV2	TRBJ2-5	CASSPQAGETQYF
TRBV6-1	TRBJ1-2	CASSEQFNYGYTF
TRBV6-1	TRBJ1-4	CASNRGTAYEKLFF
TRBV7-2	TRBJ1-2	CASSYSAGTAYGYTF
TRBV7-8	TRBJ2-5	CASSSQGVETQYF
TRBV29-1	TRBJ2-7	CSVEWTGIYEQYF
TRBV15	TRBJ2-7	CATSRDRDPTYEQYF
TRBV7-6	TRBJ2-1	CASSSRTLGSTTNNEQFF
TRBV5-1	TRBJ1-4	CASSSSTGGDEKLFF
TRBV19	TRBJ1-2	CASSPGTGGYTF
TRBV19	TRBJ2-2	CASSPRGEGVGELFF
TRBV4-1	TRBJ2-5	CASSQDRGGEAAVGGETQYF
TRBV5-1	TRBJ2-7	CASSLEGQGYEQYF
TRBV5-1	TRBJ1-4	CASSLSGSRTNEKLFF
TRBV7-2	TRBJ1-2	CASSRSGHRDGYGYTF
TRBV4-2	TRBJ1-6	CASRRDPLGNSPLHF
TRBV5-1	TRBJ2-3	CASSSLAGTILTDTQYF
TRBV30	TRBJ2-7	CAWSSPKYEQYF
TRBV5-4	TRBJ1-2	CASSSPTGNRFGYTF
TRBV6-1	TRBJ2-1	CASRKLTSDINEQFF
TRBV18	TRBJ2-1	CASSPAGLAGSHNEQFF
TRBV18	TRBJ2-1	CASSGSGQPYNEQFF
TRBV7-8	TRBJ1-2	CASSVGQGYGYTF
TRBV2	TRBJ2-2	CASRGLTSNTGELFF
TRBV7-9	TRBJ1-6	CASMTAYNSPLHF
TRBV5-1	TRBJ2-1	CASSQTGTRNNEQFF
TRBV28	TRBJ2-5	CASRPRLAGQETQYF
TRBV2	TRBJ2-7	CASKERASEQYF
TRBV9	TRBJ2-2	CASSSDYRPAGELFF
TRBV15	TRBJ2-4	CATSRDRGGDIAKNIQYF
TRBV11-2	TRBJ2-7	CASSLGVYEQYF
TRBV27	TRBJ1-2	CASSWRGQGGYTF
TRBV6-6	TRBJ2-1	CASSLGAGGPGEQFF
TRBV5-1	TRBJ2-7	CASSLAGSHEQYF
TRBV6-5	TRBJ1-2	CASSQGQNYGYTF
TRBV11-2	TRBJ2-7	CASRSGLAAYEQYF
TRBV29-1	TRBJ1-1	CSARQVHTEAFF
TRBV2	TRBJ1-2	CASRVQDSYYGYTF
TRBV2	TRBJ1-4	CASSVSGRKDEKLFF
TRBV2	TRBJ1-1	CASSERWLVAFF
TRBV6-6	TRBJ2-3	CASTASDTQYF
TRBV10-3	TRBJ2-7	CAIKGGTGNYEQYF